This T cell receptor (beta chain) was recorded in a study of PD-L1 blockade in urothelial cancer. Study context: Atezolizumab 1,200 mg was given intravenously every 3 weeks, starting 2014.

Added to each PCR by spiking were synthetic TCR analog templates. Repertoires were generated with immunoSEQ multiplex PCR, while TCRdb's copy carries only in-frame clones and drops some. The table records about 83,000 clones, about 85% of them present only once. The CDR3 is 13 amino acids. Germline V gives CDR1 SGHTA, CDR2 FQGTGA. Trimming shortened V by 3 bases and J by 13 bases, and 16 bases separated the two germline ends. The material sequenced was PBMCs, taken around atezolizumab (anti-PD-L1) treatment. V usage is TRBV7-3 and J usage is TRBJ2-1; D unclear. This TCR derives from a woman aged 65 to 85 with urothelial cancer. The CDR3 bases are TGTGCCAGCAGCTTGCAACCCGACGCGGTCCAGTTCTTC. Amino acid sequence: CASSLQPDAVQFF.